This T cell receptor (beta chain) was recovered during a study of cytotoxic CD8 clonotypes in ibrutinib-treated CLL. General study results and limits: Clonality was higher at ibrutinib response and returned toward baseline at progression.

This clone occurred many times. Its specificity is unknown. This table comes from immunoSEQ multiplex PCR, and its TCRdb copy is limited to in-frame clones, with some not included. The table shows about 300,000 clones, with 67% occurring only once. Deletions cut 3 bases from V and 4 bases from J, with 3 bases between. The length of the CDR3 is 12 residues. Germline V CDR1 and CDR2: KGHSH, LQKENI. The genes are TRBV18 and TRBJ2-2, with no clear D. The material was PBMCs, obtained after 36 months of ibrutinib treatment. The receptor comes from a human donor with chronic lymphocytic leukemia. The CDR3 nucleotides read TGTGCCAGCTCACCTGCCACCGGGGAGCTGTTTTTT. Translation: CASSPATGELFF.